This T cell receptor beta chain was identified during a study of spatial heterogeneity in lung cancer. General study findings and limits: Tumor mutation counts were tracked by expanded intratumoral alpha and beta TCR counts.

TCRdb reprocessed the 5' RACE reads with MiXCR, giving one entry per CDR3 protein. The data contain over a thousand distinct CDR3 sequences, about a fifth of them singletons. With regard to this clonotype: The antigen is unknown. Because this beta chain is a stray read in a library intended to capture alpha chains, its abundance should not be given much weight.

The time point was: sample taken at primary tumor resection. CDR1 is SQVTM, CDR2 ANQGSEA, per germline. The J segment lost 9 bases and the V segment lost 0 bases, leaving 3 bases of the junction unmatched. The CDR3 loop spans 13 amino acids. The gene calls are TRBV29-1 and TRBJ2-1; TRBD2 agrees at 9 bases. The receptor was derived from a male donor with early-stage non-small cell lung cancer. The sequenced sample was lung tumor tissue, obtained at surgery. DNA for the CDR3: TGCAGCGTTGAAGATAGCGGGAGACGTGAGCAGTTCTTC. Translated: CSVEDSGRREQFF.